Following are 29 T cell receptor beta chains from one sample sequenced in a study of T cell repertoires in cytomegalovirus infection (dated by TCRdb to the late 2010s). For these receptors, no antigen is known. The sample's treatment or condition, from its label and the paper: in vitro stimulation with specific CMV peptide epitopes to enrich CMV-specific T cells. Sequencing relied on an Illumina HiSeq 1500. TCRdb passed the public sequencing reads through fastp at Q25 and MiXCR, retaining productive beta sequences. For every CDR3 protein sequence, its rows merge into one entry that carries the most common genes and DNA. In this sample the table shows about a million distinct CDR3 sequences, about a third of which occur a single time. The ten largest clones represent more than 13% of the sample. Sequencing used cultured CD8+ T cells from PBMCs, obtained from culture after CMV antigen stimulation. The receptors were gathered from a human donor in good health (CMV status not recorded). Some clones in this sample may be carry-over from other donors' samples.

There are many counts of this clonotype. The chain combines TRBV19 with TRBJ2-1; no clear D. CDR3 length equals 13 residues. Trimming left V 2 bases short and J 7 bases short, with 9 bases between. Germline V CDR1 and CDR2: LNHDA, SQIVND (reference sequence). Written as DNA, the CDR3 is TGTGCCAGTAGTATATCCCCCCGGAATGAGCAGTTCTTC. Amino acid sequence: CASSISPRNEQFF.

The CDR3 loop is CSARAGGGNRYEQYF. Here the CDR3 DNA reads TGCAGTGCTAGAGCTGGGGGAGGGAATCGCTACGAGCAGTACTTC. The chain is built from TRBV20-1 and TRBJ2-7; TRBD2 aligns across 7 bases. The CDR3 has 15 amino acids. Germline assignment: CDR1 DFQATT and CDR2 SNEGSKA (reference sequence). Trimming removed 1 base from V and 3 bases from J; junction bases left unmatched: 9.

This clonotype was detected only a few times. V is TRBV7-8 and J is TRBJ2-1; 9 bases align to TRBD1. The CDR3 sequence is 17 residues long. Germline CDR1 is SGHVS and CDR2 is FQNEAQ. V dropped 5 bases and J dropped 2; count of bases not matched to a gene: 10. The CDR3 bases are TGTGCCAGCAGCATAGTCGCCGGGACAGGGACCTACAATGAGCAGTTCTTC. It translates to CASSIVAGTGTYNEQFF.

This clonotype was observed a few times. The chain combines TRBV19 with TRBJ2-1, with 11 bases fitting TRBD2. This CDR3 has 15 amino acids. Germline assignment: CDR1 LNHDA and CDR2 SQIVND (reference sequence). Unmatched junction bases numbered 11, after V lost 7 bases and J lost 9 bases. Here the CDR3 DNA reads TGTGCCAGTATTATTAGCGGGGGGGCCATTAGTGAGCAGTTCTTC. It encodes CASIISGGAISEQFF.

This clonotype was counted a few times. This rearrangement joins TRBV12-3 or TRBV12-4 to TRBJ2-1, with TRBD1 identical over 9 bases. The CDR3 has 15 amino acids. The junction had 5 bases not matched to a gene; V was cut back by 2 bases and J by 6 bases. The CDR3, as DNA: TGTGCCAGCAGTTTAAAGGGGACAGGGTTCAATGAGCAGTTCTTC. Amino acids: CASSLKGTGFNEQFF.

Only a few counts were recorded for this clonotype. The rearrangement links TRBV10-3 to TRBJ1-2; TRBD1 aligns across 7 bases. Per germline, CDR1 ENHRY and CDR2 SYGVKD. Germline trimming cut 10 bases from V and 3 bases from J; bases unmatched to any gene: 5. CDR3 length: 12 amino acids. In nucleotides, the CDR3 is TGTGCCACCTACAGGGGTGACTATGGCTACACCTTC. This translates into CATYRGDYGYTF.

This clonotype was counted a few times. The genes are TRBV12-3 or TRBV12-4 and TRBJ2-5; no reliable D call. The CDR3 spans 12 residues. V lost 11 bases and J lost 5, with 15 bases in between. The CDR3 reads CASQGYDETQYF. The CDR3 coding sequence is TGTGCCTCCCAAGGGTACGACGAGACCCAGTACTTC.

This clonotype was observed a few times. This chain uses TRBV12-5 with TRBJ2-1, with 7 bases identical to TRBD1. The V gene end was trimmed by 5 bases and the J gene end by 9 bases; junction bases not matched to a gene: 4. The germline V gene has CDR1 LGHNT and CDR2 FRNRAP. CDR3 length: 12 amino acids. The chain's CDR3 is CASGPTGTEQFF. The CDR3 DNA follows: TGTGCTAGTGGTCCGACAGGGACTGAGCAGTTCTTC.

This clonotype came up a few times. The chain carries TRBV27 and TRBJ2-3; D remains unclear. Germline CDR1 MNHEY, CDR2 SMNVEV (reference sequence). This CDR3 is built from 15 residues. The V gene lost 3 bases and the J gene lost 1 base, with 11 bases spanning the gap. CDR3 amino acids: CASSFMGLGTDTQYF. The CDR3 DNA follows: TGTGCCAGCAGTTTTATGGGATTGGGCACAGATACGCAGTATTTT.

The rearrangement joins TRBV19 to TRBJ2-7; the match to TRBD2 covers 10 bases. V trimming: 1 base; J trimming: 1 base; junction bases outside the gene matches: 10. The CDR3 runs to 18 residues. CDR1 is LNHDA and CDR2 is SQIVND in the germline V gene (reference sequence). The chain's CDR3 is CASSIGWTSGTISYEQYF. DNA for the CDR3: TGTGCCAGTAGTATAGGGTGGACTAGCGGAACCATATCCTACGAGCAGTACTTC. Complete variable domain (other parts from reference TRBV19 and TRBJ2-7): DGGITQSPKYLFRKEGQNVTLSCEQNLNHDAMYWYRQDPGQGLRLIYYSQIVNDFQKGDIAEGYSVSREKKESFPLTVTSAQKNPTAFYLCASSIGWTSGTISYEQYFGPGTRLTVT.

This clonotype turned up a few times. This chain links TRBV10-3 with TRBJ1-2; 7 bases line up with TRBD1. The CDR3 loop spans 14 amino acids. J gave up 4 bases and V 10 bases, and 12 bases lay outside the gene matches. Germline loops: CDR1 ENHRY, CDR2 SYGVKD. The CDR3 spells CATEDRQGVYGYTF. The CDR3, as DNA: TGTGCCACAGAGGACAGGCAAGGGGTCTATGGCTACACCTTC.

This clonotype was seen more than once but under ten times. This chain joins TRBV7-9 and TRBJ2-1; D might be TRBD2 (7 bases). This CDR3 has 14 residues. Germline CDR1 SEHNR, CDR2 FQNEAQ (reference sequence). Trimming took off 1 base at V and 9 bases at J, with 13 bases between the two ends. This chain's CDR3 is CASSLVLGGAEQFF. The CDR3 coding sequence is TGTGCCAGCAGCTTAGTGTTAGGGGGGGCTGAGCAGTTCTTC.

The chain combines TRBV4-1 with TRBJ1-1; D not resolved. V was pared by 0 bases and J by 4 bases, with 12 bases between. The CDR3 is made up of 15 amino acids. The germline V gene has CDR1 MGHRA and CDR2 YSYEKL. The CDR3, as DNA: TGCGCCAGCAGCCAAGAAAATAGGGTCGTCACTGAAGCTTTCTTT. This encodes CASSQENRVVTEAFF.

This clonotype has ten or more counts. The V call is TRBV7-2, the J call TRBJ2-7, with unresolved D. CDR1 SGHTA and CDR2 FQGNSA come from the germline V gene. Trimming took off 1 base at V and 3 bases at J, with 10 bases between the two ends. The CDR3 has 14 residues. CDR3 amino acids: CASSLGSKIYEQYV. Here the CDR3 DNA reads TGTGCCAGCAGCTTAGGGTCAAAAATCTACGAGCAGTACGTC.

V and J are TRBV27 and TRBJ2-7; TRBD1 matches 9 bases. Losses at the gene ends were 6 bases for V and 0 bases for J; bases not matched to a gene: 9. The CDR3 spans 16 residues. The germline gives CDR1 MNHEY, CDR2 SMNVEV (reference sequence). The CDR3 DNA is TGTGCCAGCAGCTCCACCCGGGACAGGGCCTCCTACGAGCAGTACTTC. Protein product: CASSSTRDRASYEQYF.

The CDR3 nucleotides are TGTGCCAGCAGTTTCAGGGGGGCCGGCAATGAGCAGTTCTTC. This gives the protein CASSFRGAGNEQFF. The chain recombines TRBV12-3 or TRBV12-4 with TRBJ2-1; a possible D gene is TRBD1 (7 bases). V lost 3 bases and J 6 bases, leaving 12 bases between the germline ends. This CDR3 has 14 residues.

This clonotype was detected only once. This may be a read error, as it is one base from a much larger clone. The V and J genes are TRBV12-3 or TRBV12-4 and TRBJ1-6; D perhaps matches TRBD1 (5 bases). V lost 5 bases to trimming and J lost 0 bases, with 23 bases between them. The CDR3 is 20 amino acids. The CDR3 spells CASSLFSQIGGSSYNSPLHF. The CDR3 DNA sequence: TGTGCCAGCAGTCTCTTTAGCCAGATCGGGGGAAGCTCCTATAATTCACCCCTCCACTTT.

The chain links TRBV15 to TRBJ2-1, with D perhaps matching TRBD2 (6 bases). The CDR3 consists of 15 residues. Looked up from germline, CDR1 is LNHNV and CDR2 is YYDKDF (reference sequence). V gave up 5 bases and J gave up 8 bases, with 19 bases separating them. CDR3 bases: TGTGCCACCAGCCCCTCCCGCCGGGCGGGGTATGAGCAGTTCTTC. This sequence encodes CATSPSRRAGYEQFF.

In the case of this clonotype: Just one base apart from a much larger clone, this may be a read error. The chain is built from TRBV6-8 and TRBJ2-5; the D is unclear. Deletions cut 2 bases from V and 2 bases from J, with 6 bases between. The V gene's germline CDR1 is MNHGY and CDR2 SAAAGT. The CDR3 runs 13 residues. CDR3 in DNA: TGTGCCAGCAGTTACGAGCGACAAGAGACCCAGTACTTC. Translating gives CASSYERQETQYF.

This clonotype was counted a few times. The CDR3 protein is CASSAGQTNTGELFF. The DNA for the CDR3 is TGTGCCAGTAGTGCGGGACAGACGAACACCGGGGAGCTGTTTTTT. The J gene is TRBJ2-2, the V gene TRBV19; D perhaps matches TRBD1 (7 bases). In germline, CDR1 is LNHDA, CDR2 SQIVND (reference sequence). The length of the CDR3 is 15 residues. The germline V and J ends were trimmed by 5 bases and 0 bases, with 10 bases remaining between them.

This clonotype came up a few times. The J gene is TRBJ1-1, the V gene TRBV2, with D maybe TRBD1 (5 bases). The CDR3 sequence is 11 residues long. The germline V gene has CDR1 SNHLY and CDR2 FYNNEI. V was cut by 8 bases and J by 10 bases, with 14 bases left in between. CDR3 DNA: TGTGCCAGCGGGACGGGGGTCGTAGCTTTCTTT. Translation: CASGTGVVAFF.

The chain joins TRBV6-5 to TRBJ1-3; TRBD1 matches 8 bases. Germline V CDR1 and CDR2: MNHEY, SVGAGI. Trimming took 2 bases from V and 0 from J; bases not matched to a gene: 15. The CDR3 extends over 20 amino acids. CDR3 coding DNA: TGTGCCAGCAGTTACGGTAGCTGGGACAGGCTACTTCTCTCTGGAAACACCATATATTTT. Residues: CASSYGSWDRLLLSGNTIYF.

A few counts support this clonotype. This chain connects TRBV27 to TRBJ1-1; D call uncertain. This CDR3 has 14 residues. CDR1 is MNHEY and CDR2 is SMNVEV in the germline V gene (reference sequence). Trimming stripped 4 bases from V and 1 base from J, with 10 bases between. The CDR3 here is CASSSQTSNTEAFF. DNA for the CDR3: TGTGCCAGCAGTTCACAGACTTCGAACACTGAAGCTTTCTTT.

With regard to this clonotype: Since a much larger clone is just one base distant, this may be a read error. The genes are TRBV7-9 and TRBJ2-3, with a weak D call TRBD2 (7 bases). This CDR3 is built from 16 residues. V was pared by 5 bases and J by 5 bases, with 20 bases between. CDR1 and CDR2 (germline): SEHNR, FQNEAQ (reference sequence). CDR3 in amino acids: CASSTLWGGPRDTQYF. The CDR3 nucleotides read TGTGCCAGCAGCACCCTGTGGGGGGGGCCTAGAGATACGCAGTATTTT. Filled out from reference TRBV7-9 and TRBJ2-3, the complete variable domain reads DTGVSQNPRHKITKRGQNVTFRCDPISEHNRLYWYRQTLGQGPEFLTYFQNEAQLEKSRLLSDRFSAERPKGSFSTLEIQRTEQGDSAMYLCASSTLWGGPRDTQYFGPGTRLTVL.

The CDR3 DNA reads TGTGCCAGCAGCCAAGAGTCGGCCCGGGGGAAGAGCTCCTATAATTCACCCCTCCACTTT. It specifies CASSQESARGKSSYNSPLHF. This chain joins TRBV4-2 and TRBJ1-6; D is possibly TRBD1 (5 bases). Trimming shortened V by 0 bases and J by 0 bases, and 18 bases separated the two germline ends. Germline CDR1 reads LGHNA; CDR2 reads YNFKEQ. The CDR3 has 20 residues.

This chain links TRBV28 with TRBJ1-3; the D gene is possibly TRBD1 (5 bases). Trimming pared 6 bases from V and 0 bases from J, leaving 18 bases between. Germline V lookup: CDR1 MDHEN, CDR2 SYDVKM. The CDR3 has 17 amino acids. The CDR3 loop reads CASSFYRGGSSGNTIYF. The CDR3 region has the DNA TGTGCCAGCAGCTTCTATCGGGGGGGGTCCTCTGGAAACACCATATATTTT.

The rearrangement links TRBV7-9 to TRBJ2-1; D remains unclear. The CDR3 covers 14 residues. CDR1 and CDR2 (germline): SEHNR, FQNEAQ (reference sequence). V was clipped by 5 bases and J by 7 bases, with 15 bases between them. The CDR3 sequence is CASSPPYTMNEQFF. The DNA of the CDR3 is TGTGCCAGCAGCCCACCGTACACAATGAATGAGCAGTTCTTC.

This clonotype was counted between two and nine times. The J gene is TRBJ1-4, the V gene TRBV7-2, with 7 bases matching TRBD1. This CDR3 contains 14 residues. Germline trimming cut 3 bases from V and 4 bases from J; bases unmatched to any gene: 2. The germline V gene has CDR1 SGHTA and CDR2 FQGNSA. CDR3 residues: CASSFTGVNEKLFF. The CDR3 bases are TGTGCCAGCAGCTTTACAGGGGTTAATGAAAAACTGTTTTTT.

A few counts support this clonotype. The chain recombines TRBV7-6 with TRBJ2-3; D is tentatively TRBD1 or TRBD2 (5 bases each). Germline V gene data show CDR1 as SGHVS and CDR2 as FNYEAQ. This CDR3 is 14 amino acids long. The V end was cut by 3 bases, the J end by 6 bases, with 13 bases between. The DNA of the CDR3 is TGTGCCAGCAGCTTTGGGGGATTCCCCGATACGCAGTATTTT. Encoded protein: CASSFGGFPDTQYF.